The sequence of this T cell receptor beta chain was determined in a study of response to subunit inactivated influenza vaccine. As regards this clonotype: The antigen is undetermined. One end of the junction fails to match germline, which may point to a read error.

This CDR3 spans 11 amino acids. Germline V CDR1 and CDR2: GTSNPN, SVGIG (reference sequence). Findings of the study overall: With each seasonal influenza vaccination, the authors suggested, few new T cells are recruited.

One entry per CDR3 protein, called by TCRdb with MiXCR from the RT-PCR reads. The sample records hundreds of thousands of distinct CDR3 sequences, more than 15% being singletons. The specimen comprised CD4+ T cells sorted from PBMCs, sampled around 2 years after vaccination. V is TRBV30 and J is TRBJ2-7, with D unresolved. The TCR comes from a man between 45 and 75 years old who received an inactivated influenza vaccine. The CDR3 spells CAWSVNSAGHF. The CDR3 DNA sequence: TGTGCCTGGAGTGTAAACTCGGCAGGTCACTTC.